This passage covers 15 T cell receptor beta chains from one sample sequenced in a study of OX40 agonist ivuxolimab in advanced cancers. TCRdb's copy holds only in-frame clones and misses some; the assay was immunoSEQ multiplex PCR. The table shows about 64,000 clones, with roughly 80% occurring only once. The specimen comprised CD4+ or CD8+ T cells sorted from blood, sampled in a trial of the OX40 agonist ivuxolimab. The receptors originated from an adult with an advanced solid tumor such as melanoma, head and neck, liver or kidney cancer.

The rearrangement uses TRBV9 and TRBJ1-6; 7 bases are shared with TRBD1. CDR3 length equals 14 residues. Trimming took 6 bases from V and 9 from J; bases not matched to a gene: 9. Per the germline V gene, CDR1 is SGDLS and CDR2 is YYNGEE. The CDR3, as DNA: TGTGCCAGCAACAAGGGGGCGGTTGGTTCACCCCTCCACTTT. Amino acids: CASNKGAVGSPLHF.

The chain has TRBV10-2 and TRBJ2-7; 9 positions agree with TRBD2. Germline CDR1 is WSHSY and CDR2 is SAAADI. The CDR3 length is 15 residues. The V gene end was trimmed by 5 bases and the J gene end by 5 bases; junction bases not matched to a gene: 10. The CDR3: CASSRFSGSRNEQYF. CDR3 coding DNA: TGCGCCAGCAGTCGGTTTAGCGGGAGCAGGAACGAGCAGTACTTC.

The chain has TRBV19 and TRBJ2-7, with 11 bases matching TRBD2. The germline V gene encodes CDR1 LNHDA and CDR2 SQIVND (reference sequence). The trim removed 5 bases at V and 7 bases at J, leaving 10 bases unmatched. CDR3 length equals 15 residues. CDR3 sequence (DNA): TGTGCCAGTAGTCCTATAGCGGGAGGGCCGGTAGAGCAGTACTTC. Translating it yields CASSPIAGGPVEQYF. The full variable domain, in which reference TRBV19 and TRBJ2-7 provide the parts outside the CDR3, is DGGITQSPKYLFRKEGQNVTLSCEQNLNHDAMYWYRQDPGQGLRLIYYSQIVNDFQKGDIAEGYSVSREKKESFPLTVTSAQKNPTAFYLCASSPIAGGPVEQYFGPGTRLTVT.

V is TRBV5-1 and J is TRBJ2-7, with D perhaps matching TRBD1 or TRBD2 (5 bases each). Looked up from germline, CDR1 is SGHRS and CDR2 is YFSETQ. Trimming took off 0 bases at V and 3 bases at J, with 10 bases between the two ends. The CDR3 runs 14 residues. CDR3 DNA: TGCGCCAGCAGCTTGGGAGGGGTGAGCTACGAGCAGTACTTC. Translated: CASSLGGVSYEQYF.

The V and J genes are TRBV5-1 and TRBJ1-6; the D gene is possibly TRBD1 (5 bases). Trimming removed 5 bases from V and 8 bases from J, with 17 bases in between. The CDR3 consists of 15 residues. The germline gives CDR1 SGHRS, CDR2 YFSETQ. CDR3 sequence reads: CASRDGLPGDSPLHF. The CDR3 DNA is TGCGCCAGCAGGGACGGGTTACCGGGGGATTCACCCCTCCACTTT. Full variable domain (missing parts from reference TRBV5-1 and TRBJ1-6): KAGVTQTPRYLIKTRGQQVTLSCSPISGHRSVSWYQQTPGQGLQFLFEYFSETQRNKGNFPGRFSGRQFSNSRSEMNVSTLELGDSALYLCASRDGLPGDSPLHFGNGTRLTVT.

This chain connects TRBV7-3 to TRBJ2-1; tentatively, D is TRBD2 (5 bases). V lost 5 bases and J 13 bases, leaving 24 bases between the germline ends. The CDR3 consists of 15 residues. CDR1 is SGHTA and CDR2 is FQGTGA in the germline V gene. CDR3 in amino acids: CASSRSGVRSDHQFF. The CDR3 DNA reads as TGTGCCAGCAGCCGCAGCGGAGTAAGGTCGGACCATCAGTTCTTC.

The gene calls are TRBV11-2 and TRBJ2-7, with TRBD1 as a possible D gene (6 bases). Looked up from germline, CDR1 is SGHAT and CDR2 is FQNNGV. V lost 9 bases to trimming and J lost 0 bases, with 18 bases between them. The CDR3 runs to 15 residues. The CDR3: CASGSRTVNSYEQYF. DNA for the CDR3: TGTGCCAGTGGGAGCAGGACAGTGAACTCCTACGAGCAGTACTTC.

V usage is TRBV9 and J usage is TRBJ1-4; 9 bases agree with TRBD1. Germline CDR1 SGDLS, CDR2 YYNGEE. The length of the CDR3 is 16 residues. Trimming at V came to 0 bases and at J to 3 bases, leaving 3 bases not matched to a gene. The CDR3 loop reads CASSVGDRAPNEKLFF. CDR3 nucleotide sequence: TGTGCCAGCAGCGTAGGGGACAGGGCCCCTAATGAAAAACTGTTTTTT.

This clone was counted between two and nine times. This CDR3 is CASSLAKPNNSPLHF. The CDR3 DNA reads as TGCGCCAGCAGCTTGGCCAAACCGAATAATTCACCCCTCCACTTT. This rearrangement joins TRBV5-1 to TRBJ1-6; D unclear. Deletions cut 0 bases from V and 5 bases from J, with 9 bases between. Germline V CDR1 and CDR2: SGHRS, YFSETQ. The CDR3 runs to 15 residues.

The chain joins TRBV12-1 to TRBJ2-3; the table assigns TRBD2, which was not confirmed against the DNA. TRBV12-1 represents a pseudogene. The CDR3 runs to 17 residues. CDR3 sequence reads: CASSLYGTPRIQDTQYF. DNA of the CDR3: TGTGCCAGCAGCTTGTACGGGACTCCACGAATTCAAGATACGCAGTATTTT.

This clone was found many times. V is TRBV4-2 and J is TRBJ1-1; D not resolved. This CDR3 comprises 17 residues. CDR1 is LGHNA and CDR2 is YNFKEQ in the germline V gene. Trimming shortened V by 0 bases and J by 4 bases, and 18 bases separated the two germline ends. The DNA of the CDR3 is TGTGCCAGCAGCCAAGAAATTTGGCTGGCTGAGGGCACTGAAGCTTTCTTT. Residues: CASSQEIWLAEGTEAFF.

The V gene is TRBV27, the J gene TRBJ2-2; 7 nucleotides agree with TRBD1. CDR3 length equals 14 residues. After removal of 5 bases from V and 5 bases from J, the junction contained 5 bases not matched to a gene. Germline values: CDR1 MNHEY, CDR2 SMNVEV (reference sequence). Here the CDR3 reads CASSGRGRTGELFF. The CDR3 DNA sequence: TGTGCCAGCAGTGGTAGGGGGCGGACCGGGGAGCTGTTTTTT.

This clone appeared a single time. The rearrangement links TRBV5-1 to TRBJ2-6; D remains ambiguous. V lost 0 bases to trimming and J lost 0 bases, with 7 bases between them. Germline CDR1 SGHRS, CDR2 YFSETQ. The CDR3 has 16 residues. The DNA of the CDR3 is TGCGCCAGCAGCTTGGACGGTCGCTCTGGGGCCAACGTCCTGACTTTC. Its translation: CASSLDGRSGANVLTF.

The V call is TRBV4-1, the J call TRBJ1-3; 8 positions agree with TRBD1. The CDR3 length is 16 residues. Trimming removed 4 bases from V and 5 bases from J; junction bases left unmatched: 10. The germline V gene has CDR1 MGHRA and CDR2 YSYEKL. This CDR3 is CASSLLFRGLRNTIYF. CDR3 coding DNA: TGCGCCAGCAGCCTACTCTTCAGGGGGCTTAGAAACACCATATATTTT.

CDR3 sequence reads: CSAGVLLAGNEQFF. CDR3 DNA: TGCAGCGCCGGCGTCCTACTAGCGGGAAATGAGCAGTTCTTC. This chain joins TRBV29-1 and TRBJ2-1; TRBD2 matches at 10 bases. The germline gives CDR1 SQVTM, CDR2 ANQGSEA. J gave up 7 bases and V 7 bases, and 10 bases lay outside the gene matches. The CDR3 runs to 14 residues.